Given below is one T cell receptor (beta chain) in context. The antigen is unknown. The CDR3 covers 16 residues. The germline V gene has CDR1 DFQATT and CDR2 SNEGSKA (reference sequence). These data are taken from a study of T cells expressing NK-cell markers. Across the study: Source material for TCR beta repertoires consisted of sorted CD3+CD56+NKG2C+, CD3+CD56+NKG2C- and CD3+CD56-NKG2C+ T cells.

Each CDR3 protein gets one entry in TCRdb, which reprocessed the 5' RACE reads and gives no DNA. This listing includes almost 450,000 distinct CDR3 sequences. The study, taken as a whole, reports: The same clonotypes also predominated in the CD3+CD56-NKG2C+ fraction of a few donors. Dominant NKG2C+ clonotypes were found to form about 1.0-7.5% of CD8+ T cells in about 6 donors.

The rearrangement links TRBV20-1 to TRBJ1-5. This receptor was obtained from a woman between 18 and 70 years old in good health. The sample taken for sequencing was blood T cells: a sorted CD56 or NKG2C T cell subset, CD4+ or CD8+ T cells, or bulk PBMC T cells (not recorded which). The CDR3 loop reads CSARDPDGRFNQPQHF.